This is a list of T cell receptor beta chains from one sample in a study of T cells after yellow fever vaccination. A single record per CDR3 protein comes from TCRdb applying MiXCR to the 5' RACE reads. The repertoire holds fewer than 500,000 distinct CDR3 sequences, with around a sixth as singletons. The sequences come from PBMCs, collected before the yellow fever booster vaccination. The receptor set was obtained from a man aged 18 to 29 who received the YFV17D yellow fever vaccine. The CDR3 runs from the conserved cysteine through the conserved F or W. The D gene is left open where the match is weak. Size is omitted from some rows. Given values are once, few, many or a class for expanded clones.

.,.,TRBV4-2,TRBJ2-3,CASSQDDTDTQYF,TGTGCCAGCAGCCAAGACGACACAGATACGCAGTATTTT
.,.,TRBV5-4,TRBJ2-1,CASSLRSGNEQFF,TGTGCCAGCAGCTTACGGAGCGGCAATGAGCAGTTCTTC
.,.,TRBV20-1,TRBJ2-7,CSARGGASDPYEQYF,TGCAGTGCTAGGGGGGGGGCTAGCGACCCCTACGAGCAGTACTTC
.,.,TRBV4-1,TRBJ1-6,CASSQGRSYPYSPLHF,TGCGCCAGCAGCCAAGGGAGGTCTTACCCCTATTCACCCCTCCACTTT
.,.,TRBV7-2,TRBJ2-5,CASSLGAGAGTQYF,TGTGCCAGCAGCTTAGGCGCGGGGGCGGGGACCCAGTACTTC
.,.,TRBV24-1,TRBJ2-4,CATSDVEPTGIQYF,TGTGCCACCAGTGACGTGGAGCCAACTGGCATTCAGTACTTC
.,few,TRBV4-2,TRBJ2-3,CASSQDRILDTQYF,TGTGCCAGCAGCCAAGATCGAATCCTAGATACGCAGTATTTT
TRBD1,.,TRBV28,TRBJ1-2,CASRRPDRAYGYTF,TGTGCCAGCAGGCGGCCGGACAGGGCCTATGGCTACACCTTC
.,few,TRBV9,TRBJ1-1,CASSARDGQNTEAFF,TGTGCCAGCAGCGCCCGGGACGGCCAGAACACTGAAGCTTTCTTT
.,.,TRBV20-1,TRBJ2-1,CSAMDEQFF,TGCAGTGCAATGGACGAGCAGTTCTTC
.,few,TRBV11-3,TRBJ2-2,CASSFGGTLVGELFF,TGTGCCAGCAGCTTTGGGGGGACTCTGGTCGGGGAGCTGTTTTTT
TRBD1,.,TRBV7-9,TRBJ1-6,CASSAQGEGGSSPLHF,TGTGCCAGCAGCGCACAGGGGGAAGGGGGAAGTTCACCCCTCCACTTT
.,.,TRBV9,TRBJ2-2,CASSVGLSAANTGELFF,TGTGCCAGCAGCGTAGGACTCTCGGCGGCGAACACCGGGGAGCTGTTTTTT
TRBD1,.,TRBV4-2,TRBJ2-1,CASSQDWGQGVRNEQFF,TGTGCCAGCAGCCAAGATTGGGGACAGGGGGTTCGAAATGAGCAGTTCTTC
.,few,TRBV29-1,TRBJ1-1,CSVGGGWGMNTEAFF,TGCAGCGTTGGGGGGGGATGGGGGATGAACACTGAAGCTTTCTTT
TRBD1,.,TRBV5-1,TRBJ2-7,CASSSIRGNEQYF,TGCGCCAGCAGCTCCATCAGGGGGAACGAGCAGTACTTC
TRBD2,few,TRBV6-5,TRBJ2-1,CATRYRSSGINEQFF,TGTGCCACCCGGTACCGGTCTAGCGGAATCAATGAGCAGTTCTTC
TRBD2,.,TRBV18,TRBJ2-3,CASSKTSRQDTQYF,TGTGCCAGCTCAAAGACTAGCAGGCAAGATACGCAGTATTTT
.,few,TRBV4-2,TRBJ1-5,CASSQEWRQVSNQPQHF,TGTGCCAGCAGCCAAGAATGGAGACAGGTCAGCAATCAGCCCCAGCATTTT
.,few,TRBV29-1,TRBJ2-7,CSVVTGYEQYF,TGCAGCGTTGTGACGGGTTACGAGCAGTACTTC
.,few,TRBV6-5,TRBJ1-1,CASSYGRDSFF,TGTGCCAGCAGTTACGGCAGGGATTCTTTCTTT
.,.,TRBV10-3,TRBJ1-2,CAISYSGTTDNYGYTF,TGTGCCATCAGTTATTCCGGGACAACCGATAACTATGGCTACACCTTC
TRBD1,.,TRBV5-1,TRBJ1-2,CASSSTLNQDRAHTF,TGCGCCAGCAGCTCCACCCTTAACCAGGACAGGGCCCACACCTTC
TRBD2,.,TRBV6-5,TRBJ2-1,CASSPYPSGASYNEQFF,TGTGCCAGCAGTCCATACCCTAGCGGGGCATCCTACAATGAGCAGTTCTTC
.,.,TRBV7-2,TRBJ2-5,CASSLALAETQYF,TGTGCCAGCAGCTTAGCCTTAGCGGAGACCCAGTACTTC
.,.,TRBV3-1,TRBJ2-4,CASSQARGKAKNIQYF,TGTGCCAGCAGCCAGGCGAGAGGGAAGGCCAAAAACATTCAGTACTTC
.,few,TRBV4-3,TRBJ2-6,CASSQGGGSAGANVLTF,TGCGCCAGCAGCCAAGGAGGAGGGAGTGCTGGGGCCAACGTCCTGACTTTC
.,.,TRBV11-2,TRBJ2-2,CASSSTSTGSRELFF,TGTGCCAGCAGCTCAACCTCGACAGGTAGCCGGGAGCTGTTTTTT
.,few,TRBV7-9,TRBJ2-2,CASSSLSPGAGELFF,TGTGCCAGCAGCTCACTATCTCCCGGTGCCGGGGAGCTGTTTTTT
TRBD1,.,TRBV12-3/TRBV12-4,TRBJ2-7,CASSLGQDYEQYF,TGTGCCAGCAGCCTCGGACAGGACTACGAGCAGTACTTC
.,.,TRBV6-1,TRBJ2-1,CASRRNNEQFF,TGTGCCAGCAGGCGTAACAATGAGCAGTTCTTC
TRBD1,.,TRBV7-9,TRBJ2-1,CASSLWSRGSEQFF,TGTGCCAGCAGCTTATGGTCCAGGGGGAGTGAGCAGTTCTTC
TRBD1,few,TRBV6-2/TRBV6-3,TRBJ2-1,CATKDRDYNEQFF,TGTGCCACCAAGGACAGGGACTACAATGAGCAGTTCTTC
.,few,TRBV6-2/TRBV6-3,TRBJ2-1,CASSFGGLRYNEQFF,TGTGCCAGCAGTTTTGGGGGGCTACGATACAATGAGCAGTTCTTC
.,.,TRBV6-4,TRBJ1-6,CASSDARGPNSPLHF,TGTGCCAGCAGTGATGCGCGGGGGCCTAATTCACCCCTCCACTTT
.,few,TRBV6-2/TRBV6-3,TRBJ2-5,CASKVIRGETQYF,TGTGCCAGCAAGGTGATACGCGGAGAGACCCAGTACTTC
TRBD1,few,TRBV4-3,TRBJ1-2,CASSEGKGRGRGYTF,TGCGCCAGCAGCGAAGGGAAAGGGAGGGGGCGAGGCTACACCTTC
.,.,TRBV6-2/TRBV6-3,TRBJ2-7,CASRMGGYEQYF,TGTGCCAGCAGGATGGGCGGCTACGAGCAGTACTTC
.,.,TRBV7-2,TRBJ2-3,CASSLVGLDTQYF,TGTGCCAGCAGCTTAGTAGGGCTAGATACGCAGTATTTT
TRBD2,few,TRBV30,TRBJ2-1,CAWSGLAGPSSYNEQFF,TGTGCCTGGAGCGGGCTAGCGGGGCCAAGCTCCTACAATGAGCAGTTCTTC
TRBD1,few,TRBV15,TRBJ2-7,CATSRAALGGRSDEQYF,TGTGCCACCAGCAGAGCCGCATTAGGGGGCAGGTCCGACGAGCAGTACTTC
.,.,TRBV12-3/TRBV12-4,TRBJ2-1,CASSILVEQFF,TGTGCCAGCAGTATATTGGTTGAGCAGTTCTTC
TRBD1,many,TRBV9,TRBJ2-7,CASSARDRDRSPYEQYF,TGTGCCAGCAGCGCCAGGGACAGGGACCGGTCCCCCTACGAGCAGTACTTC
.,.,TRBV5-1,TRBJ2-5,CASRPSQETQYF,TGCGCCAGCAGACCGTCTCAAGAGACCCAGTACTTC
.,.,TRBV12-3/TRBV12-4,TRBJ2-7,CASTYWGVYEQYF,TGTGCCAGCACCTATTGGGGGGTATACGAGCAGTACTTC
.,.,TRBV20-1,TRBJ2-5,CSARPGSQETQYF,TGCAGTGCTAGACCGGGGAGCCAAGAGACCCAGTACTTC